The present T cell receptor beta chain was sequenced within a study of cytomegalovirus exposure and HLA in healthy donors. Study conclusions and caveats: A few chains tied to CMV proved CMV antigen-specific in vitro.

This clone has just one count. Its antigen is as yet unknown. TCRdb keeps only in-frame clones here, not all; method: immunoSEQ multiplex PCR. The sample shows 150,000 to 170,000 clones, roughly 90% of them seen only once. The sample taken for sequencing was PBMCs. The source of this sequence is a man aged 18-30 years in good health and CMV-seropositive.

The CDR3: CAWYGSGYEQYF. The DNA of the CDR3 is TGTGCCTGGTATGGCTCGGGGTACGAGCAGTACTTC. The chain employs TRBV30 and TRBJ2-7, with TRBD2 as a possible D gene (5 bases). Per the germline V gene, CDR1 is GTSNPN and CDR2 is SVGIG (reference sequence). The ends were cut back, 5 bases at V and 4 bases at J, with 12 bases in the middle. The length of the CDR3 is 12 residues.